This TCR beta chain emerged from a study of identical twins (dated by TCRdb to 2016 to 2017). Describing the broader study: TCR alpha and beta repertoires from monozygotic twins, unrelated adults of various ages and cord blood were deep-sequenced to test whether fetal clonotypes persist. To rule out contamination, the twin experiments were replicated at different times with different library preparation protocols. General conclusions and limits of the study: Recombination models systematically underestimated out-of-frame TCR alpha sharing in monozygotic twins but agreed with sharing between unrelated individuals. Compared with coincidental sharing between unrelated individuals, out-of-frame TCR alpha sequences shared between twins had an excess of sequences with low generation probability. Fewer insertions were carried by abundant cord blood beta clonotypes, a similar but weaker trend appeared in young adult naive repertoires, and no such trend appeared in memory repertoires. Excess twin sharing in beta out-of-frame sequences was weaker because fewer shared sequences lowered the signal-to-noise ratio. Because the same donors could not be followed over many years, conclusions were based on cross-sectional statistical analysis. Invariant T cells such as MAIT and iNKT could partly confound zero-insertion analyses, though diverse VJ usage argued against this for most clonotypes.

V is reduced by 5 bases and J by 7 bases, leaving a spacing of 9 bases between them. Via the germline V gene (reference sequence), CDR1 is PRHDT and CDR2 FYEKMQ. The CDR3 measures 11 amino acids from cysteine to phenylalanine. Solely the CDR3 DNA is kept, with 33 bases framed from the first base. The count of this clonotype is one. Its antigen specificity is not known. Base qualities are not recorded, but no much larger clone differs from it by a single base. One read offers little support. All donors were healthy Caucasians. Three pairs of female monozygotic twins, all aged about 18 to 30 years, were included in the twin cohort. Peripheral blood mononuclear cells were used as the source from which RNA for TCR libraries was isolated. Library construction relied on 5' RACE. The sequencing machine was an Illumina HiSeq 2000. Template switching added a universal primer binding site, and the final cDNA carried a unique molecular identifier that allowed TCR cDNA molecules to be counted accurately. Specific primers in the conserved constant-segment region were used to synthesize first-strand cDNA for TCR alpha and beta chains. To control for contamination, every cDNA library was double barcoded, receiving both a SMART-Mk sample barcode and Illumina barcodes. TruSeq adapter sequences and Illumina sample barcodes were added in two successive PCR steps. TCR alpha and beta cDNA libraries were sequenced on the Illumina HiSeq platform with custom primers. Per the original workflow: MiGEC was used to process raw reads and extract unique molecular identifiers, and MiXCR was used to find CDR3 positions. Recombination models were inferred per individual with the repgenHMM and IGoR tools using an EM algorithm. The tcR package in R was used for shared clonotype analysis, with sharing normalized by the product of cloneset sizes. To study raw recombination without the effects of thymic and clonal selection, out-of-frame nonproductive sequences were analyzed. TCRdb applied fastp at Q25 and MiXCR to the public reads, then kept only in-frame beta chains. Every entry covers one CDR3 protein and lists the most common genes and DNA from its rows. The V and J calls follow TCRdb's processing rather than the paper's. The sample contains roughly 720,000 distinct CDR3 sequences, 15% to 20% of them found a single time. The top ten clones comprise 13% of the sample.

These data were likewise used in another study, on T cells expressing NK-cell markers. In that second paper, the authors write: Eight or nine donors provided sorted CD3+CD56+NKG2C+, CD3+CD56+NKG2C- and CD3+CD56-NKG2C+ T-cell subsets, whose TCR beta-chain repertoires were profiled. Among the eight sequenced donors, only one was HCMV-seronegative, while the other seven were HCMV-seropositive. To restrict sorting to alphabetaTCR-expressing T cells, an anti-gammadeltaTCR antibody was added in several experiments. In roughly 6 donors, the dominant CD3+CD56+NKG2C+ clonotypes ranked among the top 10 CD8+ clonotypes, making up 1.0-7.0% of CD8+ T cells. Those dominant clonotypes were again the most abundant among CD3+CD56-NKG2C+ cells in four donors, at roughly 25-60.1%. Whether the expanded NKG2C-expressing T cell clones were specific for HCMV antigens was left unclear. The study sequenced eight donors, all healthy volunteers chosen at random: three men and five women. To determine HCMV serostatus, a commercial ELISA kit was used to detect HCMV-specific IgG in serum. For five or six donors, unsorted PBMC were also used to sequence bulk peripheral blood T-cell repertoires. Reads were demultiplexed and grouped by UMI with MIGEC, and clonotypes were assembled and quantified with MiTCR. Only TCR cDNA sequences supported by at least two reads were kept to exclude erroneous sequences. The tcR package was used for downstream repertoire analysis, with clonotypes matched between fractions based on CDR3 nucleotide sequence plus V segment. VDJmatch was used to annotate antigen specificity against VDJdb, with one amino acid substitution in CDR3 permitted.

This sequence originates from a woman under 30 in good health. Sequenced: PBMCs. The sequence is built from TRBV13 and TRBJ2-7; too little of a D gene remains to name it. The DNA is TGTGCCAGCAGCCAACATGATGAGCAGTACTTC. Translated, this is CASSQHDEQYF.